One sample yielded the 17 T cell receptor beta chains listed below, sequenced in a study of shared clonotypes between healthy human individuals. The table came from immunoSEQ multiplex PCR; TCRdb's copy has only in-frame clones and leaves some out. Of about 2.3 million clones listed, about nine tenths are singletons. What was sequenced was naive CD4+ T cells from PBMCs. As for subset: CD45RA+ positively selected. The receptors come from a man younger than 30 in good health. Some clones in this sample may be carry-over from other donors' samples.

The rearrangement joins TRBV27 to TRBJ2-7, with D possibly called TRBD1 or TRBD2 (5 bases each). CDR3 length: 16 residues. Trimming removed 4 bases at V and 2 bases at J, with 18 bases between. Germline CDR1 MNHEY, CDR2 SMNVEV (reference sequence). The CDR3 region has the DNA TGTGCCAGCAGTTCATTAGCCGGGACGTACCCCTACGAGCAGTACTTC. This codes for CASSSLAGTYPYEQYF.

CDR3 sequence (DNA): TGCGCCAGCAGCTGGCAGGGGCCGCCGGCTGAAGCTTTCTTT. This codes for CASSWQGPPAEAFF. The gene calls are TRBV4-1 and TRBJ1-1; TRBD1 is a possible D gene (6 bases). There are 14 residues in the CDR3. In germline, CDR1 is MGHRA, CDR2 YSYEKL. With 5 bases removed from V and 6 bases from J, the gap between germline ends came to 16 bases.

The chain has TRBV7-2 and TRBJ2-7, with D possibly TRBD2 on 5 matching bases. CDR1 is SGHTA, CDR2 FQGNSA, per germline. CDR3 size: 13 residues. Trimming cost V 5 bases and J 3 bases, with 11 bases left between them. The CDR3 loop is CASSRGRDYEQYF. CDR3 nucleotides: TGTGCCAGCAGCCGAGGACGGGACTACGAGCAGTACTTC. Complete variable domain (other parts from reference TRBV7-2 and TRBJ2-7): GAGVSQSPSNKVTEKGKDVELRCDPISGHTALYWYRQSLGQGLEFLIYFQGNSAPDKSGLPSDRFSAERTGGSVSTLTIQRTQQEDSAVYLCASSRGRDYEQYFGPGTRLTVT.

The CDR3 DNA is TGTGCCAGCAGCTTAGAAGTCCCGGCCATCGGGGAGACCCAGTACTTC. Translated, it gives CASSLEVPAIGETQYF. V usage is TRBV11-2 and J usage is TRBJ2-5, with D hard to call. The V gene's germline CDR1 is SGHAT and CDR2 FQNNGV. Deletions cut 0 bases from V and 5 bases from J, with 16 bases between. The CDR3 spans 16 residues.

The chain links TRBV4-2 to TRBJ2-1, with D tentatively TRBD2 (6 bases). CDR1 and CDR2 (germline): LGHNA, YNFKEQ. This CDR3 spans 17 amino acids. V was clipped by 2 bases and J by 4 bases, with 18 bases between them. CDR3 DNA: TGTGCCAGCAGCCAATCAACCGGGACTTCCCCTTACAATGAGCAGTTCTTC. Its translation is CASSQSTGTSPYNEQFF.

This rearrangement joins TRBV7-9 to TRBJ2-7; 11 nucleotides align to TRBD2. The CDR3 is 15 amino acids. The germline gives CDR1 SEHNR, CDR2 FQNEAQ (reference sequence). V was clipped by 1 base and J by 7 bases; unmatched bases: 6. Written as DNA, the CDR3 is TGTGCCAGCAGCTTAGGACTAGCGGGACCCGGGGAGCAGTACTTC. It yields the protein CASSLGLAGPGEQYF. Together with reference TRBV7-9 and TRBJ2-7, the CDR3 gives the full variable domain: DTGVSQNPRHKITKRGQNVTFRCDPISEHNRLYWYRQTLGQGPEFLTYFQNEAQLEKSRLLSDRFSAERPKGSFSTLEIQRTEQGDSAMYLCASSLGLAGPGEQYFGPGTRLTVT.

The V gene is TRBV7-3, the J gene TRBJ2-1; TRBD1 matches 10 bases. V lost 8 bases, J lost 2 bases, and 6 bases stayed unmatched. CDR1 is SGHTA, CDR2 FQGTGA, per germline. The CDR3 is 15 residues long. The CDR3 spells CASRLGTGAYNEQFF. The CDR3 nucleotides are TGTGCCAGCCGACTCGGGACAGGGGCCTACAATGAGCAGTTCTTC.

This clone occurred a few times. The sample holds other DNA sequences that translate to the same CDR3. The chain carries TRBV5-1 and TRBJ2-5; the D is unclear. V shed 4 bases and J shed 3 bases, with 4 bases lying between them. In germline, CDR1 is SGHRS, CDR2 YFSETQ. CDR3 length: 11 amino acids. CDR3: CASSGEETQYF. Here the CDR3 DNA reads TGCGCCAGCAGCGGGGAAGAGACCCAGTACTTC.

The chain is built from TRBV27 and TRBJ2-1, with 13 bases fitting TRBD2. Germline values: CDR1 MNHEY, CDR2 SMNVEV (reference sequence). V gave up 6 bases and J gave up 10 bases; unmatched junction bases: 12. The CDR3 is 16 amino acids. The CDR3 here is CASRIFSGTSGTEQFF. CDR3 DNA: TGTGCCAGCAGAATATTCTCCGGGACTAGCGGGACCGAGCAGTTCTTC.

The chain links TRBV5-1 to TRBJ2-1, with a possible D match to TRBD2 (6 bases). The V and J ends lost 5 bases and 2 bases respectively, with 11 bases between them. Germline-derived CDR1 and CDR2 are SGHRS and YFSETQ. CDR3 length: 14 amino acids. The CDR3 bases are TGCGCCAGCAGACCCGGGACTCCCTACAATGAGCAGTTCTTC. It yields the protein CASRPGTPYNEQFF.

The chain is built from TRBV9 and TRBJ2-7; weak D call: TRBD1 (5 bases). Germline loops: CDR1 SGDLS, CDR2 YYNGEE. There are 12 residues in the CDR3. V shed 4 bases and J shed 3 bases, with 8 bases lying between them. CDR3 amino acids: CASSRGDYEQYF. The CDR3 bases are TGTGCCAGCAGCAGGGGTGACTACGAGCAGTACTTC.

The gene calls are TRBV15 and TRBJ2-7, with 8 bases identical to TRBD2. From germline, CDR1 is LNHNV and CDR2 YYDKDF (reference sequence). The CDR3 loop spans 15 amino acids. V was clipped by 0 bases and J by 9 bases; unmatched bases: 10. The CDR3 DNA reads as TGTGCCACCAGCAGAGAGGGACCAGGGCTAGCGGGGCAGTACTTC. It yields the protein CATSREGPGLAGQYF.

V usage is TRBV6-5 and J usage is TRBJ1-5; possibly TRBD1 for D (6 bases). The CDR3 has 13 residues. Germline-derived CDR1 and CDR2 are MNHEY and SVGAGI. The V and J ends lost 6 bases and 7 bases respectively, with 13 bases between them. The CDR3 protein is CASSANRVQPQHF. CDR3 bases: TGTGCCAGCAGCGCAAACAGGGTCCAGCCCCAGCATTTT.

The genes are TRBV29-1 and TRBJ2-1; no definite D call. Trimming took off 4 bases at V and 6 bases at J, with 10 bases between the two ends. The CDR3 is 12 amino acids. Germline-derived CDR1 and CDR2 are SQVTM and ANQGSEA. The DNA of the CDR3 is TGCAGCGTTGCTTGGAATGGCAATGAGCAGTTCTTC. It specifies CSVAWNGNEQFF.

The rearrangement joins TRBV29-1 to TRBJ2-1; the match to TRBD2 covers 9 bases. V was pared by 6 bases and J by 8 bases, with 14 bases of the junction left unmatched. Germline CDR1 is SQVTM and CDR2 is ANQGSEA. The CDR3 loop spans 15 amino acids. The CDR3 loop is CSVHHLREGLYEQFF. In DNA, the CDR3 is TGCAGCGTGCACCACTTGCGGGAGGGTTTATATGAGCAGTTCTTC.

V is TRBV5-8 and J is TRBJ1-2; D ambiguous. Germline CDR1 reads SGHTS; CDR2 reads YDEGEE. The CDR3 loop spans 13 amino acids. Trimming shortened V by 2 bases and J by 8 bases, and 13 bases separated the two germline ends. The CDR3 sequence is CASSFGGGNGYTF. The DNA of the CDR3 is TGTGCCAGCAGCTTTGGTGGTGGGAACGGCTACACCTTC. Full variable domain (remainder filled in from reference TRBV5-8 and TRBJ1-2): EAGVTQSPTHLIKTRGQQATLRCSPISGHTSVYWYQQALGLGLQFLLWYDEGEERNRGNFPPRFSGRQFPNYSSELNVNALELEDSALYLCASSFGGGNGYTFGSGTRLTVV.

The genes are TRBV28 and TRBJ1-5; possibly TRBD1 for D (5 bases). The CDR3 consists of 15 residues. Germline-derived CDR1 and CDR2 are MDHEN and SYDVKM. V gave up 5 bases and J gave up 5 bases, with 16 bases separating them. Here the CDR3 reads CASSQFGQGHQPQHF. CDR3 coding DNA: TGTGCCAGCAGTCAGTTTGGGCAGGGACATCAGCCCCAGCATTTT.